These 16 T cell receptor beta chains originate from one sample sequenced in a study of regulatory T cells in long-lasting Graves disease. Time point indicated: newly diagnosed GD, antithyroid drugs for less than 3 months. Generation of the TCR library employed RNA extracted from PBMCs. Arm-PCR of CDR3 regions with iRepertoire HTBI primers generated TCR beta libraries. TCRdb passed the multiplex PCR reads through MiXCR, listing each CDR3 protein once. This repertoire shows around 400,000 distinct CDR3 sequences, 15% to 19% found once; its top ten account for over 20%. The sample was peripheral blood mononuclear cells (PBMCs), taken at new diagnosis, from a patient treated with antithyroid drugs. Source of these receptors: a female donor with Graves disease.

This clonotype was seen ten or more times. The rearrangement links TRBV2 to TRBJ1-5, with 8 bases aligning to TRBD1. The CDR3 loop spans 14 amino acids. With V trimmed by 8 bases and J by 6 bases, 9 bases remained unmatched. In germline, CDR1 is SNHLY, CDR2 FYNNEI. The CDR3 here is CASCRQGMGQPQHF. The DNA of the CDR3 is TGTGCCAGCTGTCGACAGGGGATGGGTCAGCCCCAGCATTTT.

This clonotype was recorded at least ten times. The CDR3 region has the DNA TGTGCCAGCAGTTCGGGACACGGAACCACTGAAGCTTTCTTT. It is translated as CASSSGHGTTEAFF. The V gene is TRBV6-5, the J gene TRBJ1-1, with TRBD1 as a possible D gene (6 bases). Trimming shortened V by 4 bases and J by 4 bases, and 13 bases separated the two germline ends. Germline loops: CDR1 MNHEY, CDR2 SVGAGI. The CDR3 consists of 14 residues.

The J gene is TRBJ1-3, the V gene TRBV3-1; TRBD1 is a possible D gene (5 bases). The germline CDR1 and CDR2 sequences are LGHDT and YNNKEL (reference sequence). There are 15 residues in the CDR3. Trimming took 1 base from V and 8 from J, leaving 15 bases between them. CDR3 nucleotides: TGTGCCAGCAGCCAAGGGGGCCAACAAGGCTACACCATATATTTT. Translated: CASSQGGQQGYTIYF.

This clonotype was recorded at least ten times. This sequence joins TRBV12-3 or TRBV12-4 and TRBJ2-1; 10 nucleotides agree with TRBD2. The CDR3 is 16 residues long. The V gene end was trimmed by 6 bases and the J gene end by 6 bases; junction bases not matched to a gene: 11. The DNA for the CDR3 is TGTGCCAGCAGACATCCCCTAGCGGGAGAAGGCAATGAGCAGTTCTTC. This codes for CASRHPLAGEGNEQFF.

V and J are TRBV20-1 and TRBJ1-1; a weak D match, TRBD1 (6 bases). V was trimmed by 5 bases and J by 3 bases, leaving 10 bases between them. Germline CDR1 reads DFQATT; CDR2 reads SNEGSKA (reference sequence). The CDR3 spans 12 residues. The CDR3 sequence: CSAVQGHTEAFF. In DNA form, the CDR3 reads TGCAGTGCTGTACAGGGCCACACTGAAGCTTTCTTT.

This clonotype was found a few times. One base away lies a much larger clone, so this may be a sequencing read error. Because it lacks the conserved phenylalanine or tryptophan at the end, this CDR3 is likely a read error. The V call is TRBV12-3 or TRBV12-4, the J call TRBJ1-1, with D possibly being TRBD1 (6 bases). The CDR3 is 16 amino acids. Trimming removed 6 bases from V and 5 bases from J, with 22 bases in between. Here the CDR3 DNA reads TGTGCCAGCAGCCCACCCGATTTCCTTACAGGGACTGAAGCTTTCCTT. Protein: CASSPPDFLTGTEAFL.

Ten or more counts support this clonotype. This chain links TRBV25-1 with TRBJ2-3; 10 nucleotides align to TRBD2. The V gene's germline CDR1 is MGHDK and CDR2 SYGVNS. This CDR3 region has 14 residues. The V gene end was trimmed by 4 bases and the J gene end by 9 bases; junction bases not matched to a gene: 7. CDR3 residues: CASSGASGSQTQYF. CDR3 nucleotide sequence: TGTGCCAGCAGTGGAGCTAGCGGGAGTCAGACGCAGTATTTT.

This rearrangement joins TRBV5-5 to TRBJ2-7, with unresolved D. The CDR3 contains 12 residues. V was cut by 2 bases and J by 5 bases, with 8 bases left in between. Germline loops: CDR1 SGHKS, CDR2 YYEKEE (reference sequence). The chain's CDR3 is CASSFRDDEQYF. In DNA form, the CDR3 reads TGTGCCAGCAGCTTCCGAGACGACGAGCAGTACTTC.

The CDR3: CASSLNGVSETQYF. The CDR3, as DNA: TGTGCCAGCAGCTTGAACGGCGTTTCAGAGACCCAGTACTTC. The chain links TRBV7-3 to TRBJ2-5; no reliable D call. V was pared by 3 bases and J by 4 bases, with 12 bases between. The CDR3 extends over 14 amino acids. Germline V gene data show CDR1 as SGHTA and CDR2 as FQGTGA.

The chain is built from TRBV27 and TRBJ2-7; tentatively, D is TRBD1 (5 bases). CDR1 and CDR2 from the germline V gene are MNHEY and SMNVEV (reference sequence). This CDR3 is built from 12 residues. Trimming removed 7 bases from V and 7 bases from J, with 14 bases in between. This chain's CDR3 is CASTDPGQEQYF. The DNA for the CDR3 is TGTGCCAGCACCGATCCCGGACAAGAGCAGTACTTC.

This chain uses TRBV11-2 with TRBJ2-7; TRBD2 matches at 13 bases. Trimming at V came to 4 bases and at J to 7 bases, leaving 7 bases not matched to a gene. Germline V gives CDR1 SGHAT, CDR2 FQNNGV. The CDR3 contains 15 residues. CDR3 loop: CASSSSPGLAGEQYF. In nucleotides, the CDR3 is TGTGCCAGCAGCTCCTCTCCGGGACTAGCGGGGGAGCAGTACTTC.

The rearrangement joins TRBV10-2 to TRBJ1-3; no firm D call. Germline CDR1 and CDR2: WSHSY and SAAADI. The V and J ends lost 3 bases and 5 bases respectively, with 8 bases between them. The CDR3 covers 13 residues. This CDR3 reads CASSDSPRNTIYF. CDR3 sequence (DNA): TGCGCCAGCAGTGATAGTCCTCGAAACACCATATATTTT.

This clonotype has a count of ten or more. The V and J genes are TRBV11-3 and TRBJ2-1; D call uncertain. V dropped 3 bases and J dropped 7 bases, with 16 bases sitting between them. The germline CDR1 and CDR2 sequences are SGHNT and YENEEA. The CDR3 length is 15 residues. The CDR3 here is CASSLGTFRGNEQFF. The CDR3 DNA reads TGTGCCAGCAGCTTGGGAACCTTTAGAGGTAATGAGCAGTTCTTC. The variable domain in full, completed from reference TRBV11-3 and TRBJ2-1, reads EAGVVQSPRYKIIEKKQPVAFWCNPISGHNTLYWYLQNLGQGPELLIRYENEEAVDDSQLPKDRFSAERLKGVDSTLKIQPAELGDSAVYLCASSLGTFRGNEQFFGPGTRLTVL.

This clonotype was detected many times. The genes are TRBV7-9 and TRBJ2-2; the D is unclear. The length of the CDR3 is 14 residues. Germline CDR1 is SEHNR and CDR2 is FQNEAQ (reference sequence). Trimming removed 5 bases at V and 3 bases at J, with 10 bases between. CDR3 coding DNA: TGTGCCAGCAGCCACGGACCCGACACCGGGGAGCTGTTTTTT. Protein sequence: CASSHGPDTGELFF.

Points on this clonotype: This likely reflects a read error, since a far larger clone is one base away. The V gene is TRBV6-1, the J gene TRBJ2-7; TRBD1 aligns across 11 bases. The junction had 6 bases not matched to a gene; V was cut back by 4 bases and J by 7 bases. Germline V gene sequence: CDR1 MNHNS, CDR2 SASEGT. This CDR3 is 14 amino acids long. The CDR3 region has the DNA TGTGCCAGCAGTGGGACAGGGGGCGCGGATGAGCAGTACTTC. Its protein is CASSGTGGADEQYF.

The chain employs TRBV11-2 and TRBJ1-1; TRBD1 agrees at 8 bases. The junction had 5 bases not matched to a gene; V was cut back by 3 bases and J by 11 bases. There are 12 residues in the CDR3. CDR1 is SGHAT and CDR2 is FQNNGV in the germline V gene. The CDR3 sequence is CASSFQGARAFF. DNA for the CDR3: TGTGCCAGCAGCTTCCAGGGGGCTCGGGCTTTCTTT.